Shown below are 27 T cell receptor beta chains from a single sample sequenced in a study of cytotoxic CD8 clonotypes in ibrutinib-treated CLL (dated by TCRdb to about 2021). The library relied on the immunoSEQ multiplex PCR assay. The source is immuneACCESS, and TCRdb retained only in-frame sequences with V and J called. Part of the clones is not carried over; for the studies checked, unresolved V genes explain less than half of this, and the remainder is unexplained. The sample table lists a few hundred thousand clones, roughly 67% of them with a count of one. The ten largest clones add up to around 6.3% of the sample. The material sequenced was PBMCs, taken after 36 months of ibrutinib treatment. The receptor set was obtained from a human donor with chronic lymphocytic leukemia.

The V and J genes are TRBV6-1 and TRBJ2-7; D remains ambiguous. V dropped 0 bases and J dropped 2 bases, with 8 bases sitting between them. Germline loops: CDR1 MNHNS, CDR2 SASEGT. The CDR3 loop spans 14 amino acids. The CDR3 region is CASSEALGPYEQYF. In DNA form, the CDR3 reads TGTGCCAGCAGTGAAGCGTTAGGGCCCTACGAGCAGTACTTC.

This clone was detected only a few times. Other DNA sequences in the sample encode the same CDR3. For the CDR3, the DNA is TGTGCCACCAGCAGAGGTGGTACCGGGGAGCTGTTTTTT. It specifies CATSRGGTGELFF. V is TRBV15 and J is TRBJ2-2; unclear D gene. CDR1 is LNHNV and CDR2 is YYDKDF in the germline V gene (reference sequence). V dropped 1 base and J dropped 5 bases, with 5 bases sitting between them. The CDR3 runs to 13 residues.

This rearrangement joins TRBV5-1 to TRBJ2-3, with TRBD2 matching over 7 bases. The ends lost 3 bases at V and 3 bases at J; junction bases unmatched: 7. Germline V CDR1 and CDR2: SGHRS, YFSETQ. The CDR3 runs 15 residues. The CDR3: CASSSAGVRTDTQYF. The CDR3 nucleotides are TGCGCCAGCAGCTCCGCGGGAGTGAGGACAGATACGCAGTATTTT.

This clone came up a few times. The genes are TRBV19 and TRBJ1-2; perhaps TRBD1 as D (5 bases). CDR1 and CDR2 from the germline V gene are LNHDA and SQIVND (reference sequence). Trimming left V 0 bases short and J 3 bases short, with 11 bases between. This CDR3 spans 15 amino acids. The CDR3 region is CASSIETDYHYGYTF. Here the CDR3 DNA reads TGTGCCAGTAGTATAGAGACAGATTACCACTATGGCTACACCTTC. Filled out from reference TRBV19 and TRBJ1-2, the complete variable domain reads DGGITQSPKYLFRKEGQNVTLSCEQNLNHDAMYWYRQDPGQGLRLIYYSQIVNDFQKGDIAEGYSVSREKKESFPLTVTSAQKNPTAFYLCASSIETDYHYGYTFGSGTRLTVV.

The J gene is TRBJ2-2, the V gene TRBV4-2, with D possibly matching TRBD1 (6 bases). The CDR3 is 17 amino acids. With 0 bases removed from V and 3 bases from J, the gap between germline ends came to 14 bases. In germline, CDR1 is LGHNA, CDR2 YNFKEQ. CDR3 in DNA: TGTGCCAGCAGCCAAGAGTGGTACAGGGCGCACACCGGGGAGCTGTTTTTT. This encodes CASSQEWYRAHTGELFF.

This clone was counted a few times. The chain joins TRBV10-1 to TRBJ2-1; D might be TRBD2 (6 bases). This CDR3 comprises 15 residues. Germline-derived CDR1 and CDR2 are WNHNN and SYGVQD (reference sequence). The V end lost 2 bases, the J end lost 7 bases, and 15 bases lay between the germline ends. The CDR3 DNA is TGCGCCAGCAGTGAGCTTGGGGCCGCGGGGAATGAGCAGTTCTTC. Its protein product is CASSELGAAGNEQFF.

V gene TRBV11-2 combines with J gene TRBJ2-7; 11 positions agree with TRBD2. CDR3 length equals 19 residues. CDR1 SGHAT and CDR2 FQNNGV come from the germline V gene. V shed 1 base and J 5 bases; nucleotides not matched to a gene: 16. CDR3 sequence: CASSLVGVGTSGSRDEQYF. CDR3 coding DNA: TGTGCCAGCAGCTTAGTGGGGGTCGGTACTAGCGGGAGTCGAGACGAGCAGTACTTC.

There are a few counts of this clone. The CDR3 sequence: CATSGEAHRGGYTF. CDR3 nucleotides: TGTGCCACCAGCGGGGAGGCGCACAGGGGTGGCTACACCTTC. The rearrangement uses TRBV15 and TRBJ1-2; 7 bases line up with TRBD1. Trimming cost V 5 bases and J 7 bases; bases outside gene matches: 10. The germline V gene has CDR1 LNHNV and CDR2 YYDKDF (reference sequence). This CDR3 contains 14 residues.

This sequence joins TRBV4-3 and TRBJ2-7, with 7 nucleotides matching TRBD1. The trim removed 3 bases at V and 2 bases at J, leaving 7 bases unmatched. The V gene's germline CDR1 is LGHNA and CDR2 YSLEER. This CDR3 contains 15 residues. This chain's CDR3 is CASSHRTGWTYEQYF. CDR3 nucleotides: TGCGCCAGCAGCCACCGGACAGGATGGACCTACGAGCAGTACTTC.

The chain joins TRBV5-4 to TRBJ2-7; 7 bases are shared with TRBD1. V lost 2 bases and J lost 0; bases outside the gene matches: 2. Germline V gene lookup returns CDR1 SGHNT and CDR2 YYREEE (reference sequence). The length of the CDR3 is 14 residues. The CDR3 sequence is CASSLTGVSYEQYF. CDR3 nucleotides: TGTGCCAGCAGCTTAACAGGGGTCTCCTACGAGCAGTACTTC. The full variable domain, rest sourced from reference TRBV5-4 and TRBJ2-7, is ETGVTQSPTHLIKTRGQQVTLRCSSQSGHNTVSWYQQALGQGPQFIFQYYREEENGRGNFPPRFSGLQFPNYSSELNVNALELDDSALYLCASSLTGVSYEQYFGPGTRLTVT.

V and J are TRBV6-5 and TRBJ2-7; a possible D gene is TRBD2 (6 bases). This CDR3 has 12 residues. Per the germline V gene, CDR1 is MNHEY and CDR2 is SVGAGI. V lost 4 bases and J lost 6, with 10 bases in between. CDR3 residues: CASSFGGSEQYF. CDR3 nucleotide sequence: TGTGCCAGCAGTTTCGGGGGATCCGAGCAGTACTTC.

This clone came up a few times. J is TRBJ1-2 and V is TRBV6-5; 10 bases agree with TRBD1. CDR1 is MNHEY and CDR2 is SVGAGI in the germline V gene. The CDR3 covers 13 residues. V shed 9 bases and J 6 bases; nucleotides not matched to a gene: 7. The CDR3 sequence: CASMGDRGHGYTF. As DNA, the CDR3 is TGTGCCAGTATGGGGGACAGGGGTCATGGCTACACCTTC.

The chain joins TRBV6-5 to TRBJ2-7; D unclear. The germline gives CDR1 MNHEY, CDR2 SVGAGI. CDR3 length: 14 amino acids. With 0 bases removed from V and 9 bases from J, the gap between germline ends came to 15 bases. CDR3 protein: CASSYSPQSNGQYF. As DNA, the CDR3 is TGTGCCAGCAGTTACTCGCCGCAGTCAAACGGGCAGTACTTC.

The chain carries TRBV27 and TRBJ2-7, with 8 nucleotides matching TRBD1. The V segment lost 3 bases and the J segment 3 bases; nucleotides outside the gene matches: 13. The CDR3 spans 17 residues. The germline gives CDR1 MNHEY, CDR2 SMNVEV (reference sequence). CDR3: CASSFQGATGGYYEQYF. The CDR3 DNA is TGTGCCAGCAGTTTCCAGGGGGCGACCGGCGGCTACTACGAGCAGTACTTC.

The chain links TRBV11-2 to TRBJ2-3, with D hard to call. Deletions cut 3 bases from V and 6 bases from J, with 4 bases between. The CDR3 runs to 11 residues. CDR1 is SGHAT and CDR2 is FQNNGV in the germline V gene. The CDR3 here is CASSFLDTQYF. The CDR3 nucleotides are TGTGCCAGCAGCTTTCTGGATACGCAGTATTTT.

The chain links TRBV5-1 to TRBJ1-2, with 11 positions matching TRBD1. V lost 0 bases, J lost 4 bases, and 5 bases stayed unmatched. The CDR3 is made up of 16 amino acids. Germline V gives CDR1 SGHRS, CDR2 YFSETQ. The CDR3 region has the DNA TGCGCCAGCAGCTTGGGGACAGGGGGCTCCGGCTATGGCTACACCTTC. Amino acid sequence: CASSLGTGGSGYGYTF.

The gene calls are TRBV29-1 and TRBJ1-2; 7 bases are a match to TRBD1. Trimming at V came to 5 bases and at J to 7 bases, leaving 7 bases not matched to a gene. Germline values: CDR1 SQVTM, CDR2 ANQGSEA. The CDR3 covers 12 residues. CDR3 nucleotide sequence: TGCAGCGTTTGGGACAGTTGGGCTGGCTACACCTTC. Amino acids: CSVWDSWAGYTF.

This clone was seen only a few times. The rearrangement joins TRBV6-1 to TRBJ2-7; 7 positions agree with TRBD2. Trimming cost V 2 bases and J 5 bases; bases outside gene matches: 0. The length of the CDR3 is 12 residues. Germline V gives CDR1 MNHNS, CDR2 SASEGT. The CDR3, as DNA: TGTGCCAGCAGTGAACGGGGGGACGAGCAGTACTTC. Translation: CASSERGDEQYF.

This clone was seen just once. V is TRBV11-2 and J is TRBJ2-7; no definite D call. V was pared by 3 bases and J by 2 bases, with 2 bases between. CDR3 length: 11 residues. Germline values: CDR1 SGHAT, CDR2 FQNNGV. Here the CDR3 DNA reads TGTGCCAGCAGCTTTACCTACGAGCAGTACTTC. Translating it yields CASSFTYEQYF.

CDR3 residues: CASSLDRVYNEQFF. CDR3 coding DNA: TGTGCCAGCAGTTTGGACAGGGTTTACAATGAGCAGTTCTTC. The chain links TRBV27 to TRBJ2-1, with TRBD1 matching over 8 bases. J was trimmed by 4 bases and V by 3 bases; bases with no gene match: 2. The germline V gene has CDR1 MNHEY and CDR2 SMNVEV (reference sequence). The CDR3 sequence is 14 residues long.

The V and J genes are TRBV6-1 and TRBJ1-1; TRBD1 matches 7 bases. The junction had 3 bases not matched to a gene; V was cut back by 1 base and J by 1 base. The CDR3 is 15 amino acids. The V gene's germline CDR1 is MNHNS and CDR2 SASEGT. The CDR3 DNA is TGTGCCAGCAGTGAAGGTGGACAGGAGAACACTGAAGCTTTCTTT. It yields the protein CASSEGGQENTEAFF.

This chain uses TRBV15 with TRBJ2-2; D not certain. V was clipped by 3 bases and J by 2 bases, with 4 bases between them. This CDR3 is built from 13 residues. Germline lookup yields CDR1 LNHNV and CDR2 YYDKDF (reference sequence). CDR3: CATSSPNTGELFF. Written as DNA, the CDR3 is TGTGCCACCAGCAGTCCTAACACCGGGGAGCTGTTTTTT.

CDR3 in DNA: TGTGCCAGCAGCGGCGCTAGAGCAATCAATGAGCAGTTCTTC. Translation: CASSGARAINEQFF. This chain links TRBV5-4 with TRBJ2-1, with D unresolved. Trimming left V 4 bases short and J 6 bases short, with 14 bases between. The CDR3 spans 14 residues. Germline V gives CDR1 SGHNT, CDR2 YYREEE (reference sequence).

This clone was observed a single time. The chain has TRBV10-2 and TRBJ2-5, with unresolved D. Trimming left V 3 bases short and J 1 base short, with 9 bases between. In germline, CDR1 is WSHSY, CDR2 SAAADI. This CDR3 spans 14 amino acids. The CDR3 sequence is CASSDSPSQETQYF. The CDR3 DNA follows: TGCGCCAGCAGTGACAGTCCAAGCCAAGAGACCCAGTACTTC.

The chain recombines TRBV11-2 with TRBJ2-7; a possible D gene is TRBD1 (6 bases). In germline, CDR1 is SGHAT, CDR2 FQNNGV. The CDR3 has 16 residues. Trimming shortened V by 5 bases and J by 2 bases, and 19 bases separated the two germline ends. The CDR3: CASSRTRDTTTYEQYF. The DNA for the CDR3 is TGTGCCAGCAGCCGTACCCGGGACACTACCACCTACGAGCAGTACTTC.

This clone was seen just once. The chain employs TRBV6-4 and TRBJ2-7, with TRBD2 identical over 8 bases. This CDR3 region has 14 residues. Germline CDR1 MRHNA, CDR2 SNTAGT. V trimming: 7 bases; J trimming: 9 bases; junction bases outside the gene matches: 14. The CDR3 nucleotides read TGTGCCAGCAAAGTGAACAGCGGGAGTGCCTGGCAGTACTTC. Amino acids: CASKVNSGSAWQYF.

This clone came up once. The rearrangement uses TRBV5-1 and TRBJ2-1; 14 positions agree with TRBD2. CDR3 length: 17 amino acids. Germline CDR1 and CDR2: SGHRS and YFSETQ. V lost 1 base, J lost 7 bases, and 7 bases stayed unmatched. In nucleotides, the CDR3 is TGCGCCAGCAGCTTGAAGGGGGGACTAGCGGGAGTAAATGAGCAGTTCTTC. Protein product: CASSLKGGLAGVNEQFF.